This note documents a single TCR beta chain sequence. Antigen specificity is unknown. The data are from a study of early T cells in non-severe SARS-CoV-2 infection. Study-level background: The study sequenced bulk RNA from unsorted whole blood, with chains unpaired.

V lost 7 bases, J lost 4 bases, and 14 bases lay in between. The CDR3 runs to 13 residues. Germline V lookup: CDR1 SQVTM, CDR2 ANQGSEA. Separate cDNA molecules each had unique molecular identifiers attached to them. TCRdb ran MiXCR on the 5' RACE reads and lists one entry per CDR3 protein. Found here are roughly 90,000 distinct CDR3 sequences, more than 12% of them singletons; the top ten hold 3%. Findings and limits, study-wide: Reliance on VDJdb matching favored anti-spike CD8 responses; private and CD4 specificities were missed.

The source of this sequence is an adult who was a healthcare worker with PCR-confirmed SARS-CoV-2 infection or an uninfected control (not recorded which). This chain uses TRBV29-1 with TRBJ2-1; tentative D call: TRBD2 (5 bases). Sequenced input: whole blood. In DNA form, the CDR3 reads TGCAGCGCTGCCAGCGGCCTTTACAATGAGCAGTTCTTC. This codes for CSAASGLYNEQFF.